These 18 T cell receptor beta chains share one sample of origin, sequenced in a study of blood T cell repertoires in COVID-19. The method was immunoSEQ multiplex PCR; TCRdb's version includes in-frame clones alone and lacks a portion of them. The sample has about 30,000 clones, roughly 90% seen once; the top ten hold approximately 8.9%. Sequenced sample: peripheral blood. The receptors originated from a man aged 70 or older with active or convalescent COVID-19.

V is TRBV7-9 and J is TRBJ1-2; TRBD1 matches 11 bases. Germline CDR1 reads SEHNR; CDR2 reads FQNEAQ (reference sequence). V shed 8 bases, J shed 13 bases, and the junction held 15 bases outside the gene matches. CDR3 length: 14 amino acids. DNA for the CDR3: TGTGCCAGCCGCCGGCCGGGACAGGGGGACTATAGCACCTTC. This codes for CASRRPGQGDYSTF.

Written as DNA, the CDR3 is TGCGCCAGCAGCTTGGGACTAGCGGGGGGCGGACAAGAGACCCAGTACTTC. This encodes CASSLGLAGGGQETQYF. The chain joins TRBV5-1 to TRBJ2-5; 13 nucleotides line up with TRBD2. This CDR3 region has 17 residues. V gave up 0 bases and J gave up 2 bases; unmatched junction bases: 4. Germline V gene sequence: CDR1 SGHRS, CDR2 YFSETQ.

This chain uses TRBV2 with TRBJ1-3, with TRBD1 as a possible D gene (5 bases). Trimming shortened V by 7 bases and J by 0 bases, and 7 bases separated the two germline ends. The CDR3 totals 13 residues. Germline V gives CDR1 SNHLY, CDR2 FYNNEI. Here the CDR3 DNA reads TGTGCCAGCAAGCAGGGCTCTGGAAACACCATATATTTT. It encodes CASKQGSGNTIYF.

The chain is built from TRBV19 and TRBJ1-6, with 7 bases matching TRBD1. The germline V gene has CDR1 LNHDA and CDR2 SQIVND (reference sequence). J gave up 6 bases and V 5 bases, and 4 bases lay outside the gene matches. The CDR3 runs to 14 residues. DNA of the CDR3: TGTGCCAGTAGTGAGGGGGCTCGTAATTCACCCCTCCACTTT. Amino acids: CASSEGARNSPLHF.

The chain employs TRBV7-9 and TRBJ1-2; D is ambiguous. The germline gives CDR1 SEHNR, CDR2 FQNEAQ (reference sequence). Trimming took off 5 bases at V and 0 bases at J, with 7 bases between the two ends. This CDR3 is built from 13 residues. CDR3 sequence reads: CASSPGSNYGYTF. The CDR3 nucleotides read TGTGCCAGCAGCCCGGGATCTAACTATGGCTACACCTTC.

This clone was counted between two and nine times. The V call is TRBV27, the J call TRBJ1-6; D unclear. In germline, CDR1 is MNHEY, CDR2 SMNVEV (reference sequence). The CDR3 consists of 15 residues. The germline V and J ends were trimmed by 5 bases and 5 bases, with 13 bases remaining between them. This CDR3 reads CASSLGRENNSPLHF. Here the CDR3 DNA reads TGTGCCAGCAGTCTAGGCCGGGAGAATAATTCACCCCTCCACTTT.

The CDR3 sequence is CASSLRVSRDRVTGELFF. CDR3 DNA sequence: TGTGCCAGCAGCTTAAGGGTTAGTAGGGACAGGGTCACCGGGGAGCTGTTTTTT. V is TRBV7-8 and J is TRBJ2-2, with 9 positions matching TRBD1. The J segment lost 4 bases and the V segment lost 2 bases, leaving 11 bases of the junction unmatched. CDR1 and CDR2 from the germline V gene are SGHVS and FQNEAQ. This CDR3 is 18 amino acids long.

The V gene is TRBV30, the J gene TRBJ1-6, with unresolved D. The length of the CDR3 is 12 residues. V was trimmed by 4 bases and J by 9 bases, leaving 10 bases between them. CDR1 is GTSNPN and CDR2 is SVGIG in the germline V gene (reference sequence). CDR3 protein: CAWTPLGSPLHF. The CDR3 DNA is TGTGCCTGGACTCCTCTCGGTTCACCCCTCCACTTT.

The chain links TRBV12-1 to TRBJ2-7; TRBD2, the D gene given by the table, was not confirmed from the DNA. TRBV12-1 is flagged as a pseudogene. This CDR3 is built from 13 residues. CDR3 DNA: TGTGCCAGCAGCTCGACTACGTACTACGAGCAGTACGTC. Translation: CASSSTTYYEQYV.

DNA for the CDR3: TGCGCCAGCAGCTTGCGAGGACAGGGGGGCTCGGGGGCCAACGTCCTGACTTTC. Translation: CASSLRGQGGSGANVLTF. The chain recombines TRBV5-1 with TRBJ2-6, with 10 nucleotides matching TRBD1. The CDR3 extends over 18 amino acids. V gave up 1 base and J gave up 4 bases; unmatched junction bases: 8. In germline, CDR1 is SGHRS, CDR2 YFSETQ.

The V and J genes are TRBV25-1 and TRBJ1-6; the match to TRBD1 covers 9 bases. After removal of 5 bases from V and 5 bases from J, the junction contained 1 base not matched to a gene. The CDR3 totals 14 residues. Germline lookup yields CDR1 MGHDK and CDR2 SYGVNS. The CDR3 is CASSWDRDNSPLHF. CDR3 bases: TGTGCCAGCAGTTGGGACAGGGATAATTCACCCCTCCACTTT. The variable domain in full, with the rest retrieved from reference TRBV25-1 and TRBJ1-6, is EADIYQTPRYLVIGTGKKITLECSQTMGHDKMYWYQQDPGMELHLIHYSYGVNSTEKGDLSSESTVSRIRTEHFPLTLESARPSHTSQYLCASSWDRDNSPLHFGNGTRLTVT.

V and J are TRBV7-9 and TRBJ1-2; no clear D gene. Germline V lookup: CDR1 SEHNR, CDR2 FQNEAQ (reference sequence). Trimming took 1 base from V and 8 from J, leaving 11 bases between them. The CDR3 is made up of 13 amino acids. The CDR3 protein is CASSLETVGGYTF. Here the CDR3 DNA reads TGTGCCAGCAGCTTAGAGACCGTCGGGGGCTACACCTTC.

Only one count was recorded for this clone. The chain joins TRBV30 to TRBJ1-1; D is ambiguous. With 5 bases removed from V and 6 bases from J, the gap between germline ends came to 10 bases. The V gene's germline CDR1 is GTSNPN and CDR2 SVGIG (reference sequence). The CDR3 has 11 amino acids. CDR3 amino acids: CAWDHGAEAFF. The CDR3 DNA sequence: TGTGCCTGGGACCACGGGGCTGAAGCTTTCTTT.

The chain recombines TRBV7-6 with TRBJ2-3; 9 nucleotides line up with TRBD2. This CDR3 has 15 amino acids. The junction had 5 bases not matched to a gene; V was cut back by 5 bases and J by 2 bases. Germline CDR1 and CDR2: SGHVS and FNYEAQ. CDR3 sequence: CASSALAGNTDTQYF. CDR3 nucleotide sequence: TGTGCCAGCAGCGCTCTAGCGGGAAACACAGATACGCAGTATTTT.

V gene TRBV18 combines with J gene TRBJ1-4; no clear D. The V gene's germline CDR1 is KGHSH and CDR2 LQKENI. Trimming cost V 3 bases and J 0 bases, with 8 bases left between them. The CDR3 extends over 15 amino acids. The CDR3 sequence: CASSPTRSTNEKLFF. CDR3 coding DNA: TGTGCCAGCTCACCCACTAGGTCAACTAATGAAAAACTGTTTTTT. Supplemented by reference TRBV18 and TRBJ1-4, the full variable domain reads NAGVMQNPRHLVRRRGQEARLRCSPMKGHSHVYWYRQLPEEGLKFMVYLQKENIIDESGMPKERFSAEFPKEGPSILRIQQVVRGDSAAYFCASSPTRSTNEKLFFGSGTQLSVL.

The rearrangement links TRBV10-3 to TRBJ1-1, with D hard to call. The CDR3 runs to 16 residues. Germline V CDR1 and CDR2: ENHRY, SYGVKD. Deletions cut 5 bases from V and 0 bases from J, with 16 bases between. CDR3: CAISLQNPHMNTEAFF. CDR3 nucleotides: TGTGCCATCAGTCTACAGAACCCACACATGAACACTGAAGCTTTCTTT.

The chain is built from TRBV6-5 and TRBJ1-5; 7 bases line up with TRBD1. Unmatched junction bases numbered 5, after V lost 6 bases and J lost 3 bases. Germline-derived CDR1 and CDR2 are MNHEY and SVGAGI. CDR3 length equals 14 residues. CDR3 coding DNA: TGTGCCAGCAGCCCGGGACAGTTCAATCAGCCCCAGCATTTT. Translated: CASSPGQFNQPQHF.

The chain links TRBV6-5 to TRBJ2-2; weak D call: TRBD2 (7 bases). The V and J ends lost 5 bases and 3 bases respectively, with 10 bases between them. This CDR3 comprises 14 residues. Germline loops: CDR1 MNHEY, CDR2 SVGAGI. The CDR3 here is CASSRGADTGELFF. The CDR3, as DNA: TGTGCCAGCAGTCGGGGGGCGGACACCGGGGAGCTGTTTTTT.